This paragraph covers one T cell receptor (beta chain) sequence. Healthy Russian Caucasian donors spanned ages about 6 to 90 years. Per sample, at least 6 micrograms of total RNA were extracted. CDR3 length: 15 residues. Germline CDR1 KGHDR, CDR2 SFDVKD. The V end lost 2 bases, the J end lost 6 bases, and 14 bases lay between the germline ends. These data originate in a study of blood T cells in healthy people across ages. Study-wide context: About one barcoded beta molecule per two T cells was the capture yield of template switching.

Through a sample-barcoded 5' primer and a J-beta primer mix, a second PCR was run for about 7 to 12 cycles. TCRdb processed the 5' RACE reads anew with MiXCR; each CDR3 protein has one entry. The sample has more than 650,000 distinct CDR3 sequences, about 20% seen once; the top ten hold about 22%. This TCR derives from a man between 65 and 85 years old in good health. The sample comprised blood. The chain links TRBV24-1 to TRBJ2-3, with a possible D match to TRBD1 (5 bases). The CDR3 nucleotides are TGTGCCACCAGTGATTATGCCCCTTCAGGGGATACGCAGTATTTT. Encoded protein: CATSDYAPSGDTQYF.